This TCR beta chain derives from a study of PD-1 blockade in mismatch repair-deficient tumors (dated by TCRdb to 2016 to 2017). Context from the whole study: Between September 2013 and late 2016, roughly 78 consecutive patients with about 11 mismatch repair-deficient cancer types, all previously treated and progressing, were enrolled in the trial. Tumor-associated T cell clones were tracked in the peripheral blood of patients responding to PD-1 blockade by deep sequencing of TCR CDR3 regions.

What the time point label conveys for this sample: peripheral blood before pembrolizumab. Mismatch repair deficiency in every enrolled patient was established by polymerase chain reaction or immunohistochemistry. A few patients who responded to pembrolizumab therapy underwent TCR sequencing. In the phase II trial, pembrolizumab PD-1 blockade was tested prospectively in advanced mismatch repair-deficient cancers, no matter which tissue of origin the cancers came from. Serial peripheral blood T cell samples were collected before and at multiple times after starting PD-1 blockade. Blood sampling times were expressed in weeks after the first pembrolizumab dose. Receptor libraries were prepared by the immunoSEQ multiplex PCR assay. This immuneACCESS table, as held by TCRdb, lists in-frame sequences with V and J called but not all clones. Of the missing ones, under half trace to an unresolved V gene in checked studies; the others have no known cause. In all, the sample holds some 50,000 clones, and under 85% of those were seen once. Clones ranked in the top ten supply 3% to 4% of the sample.

What the work shows at the level of the full study, not this receptor alone: Tumor-resident clones, often undetectable in blood before treatment, expanded rapidly after pembrolizumab and then contracted, generally before radiologic responses.

Of note for this clone: There is no known antigen for this receptor. Base qualities are not at hand, and no much larger clone is one base apart.

The CDR3 contains 16 residues, cysteine and phenylalanine counted. The only DNA kept is the CDR3, 48 bases in frame from the first base. The germline ends are 18 bases apart after V is trimmed by 4 bases and J by 5 bases. The germline V gene encodes CDR1 SGHNT and CDR2 YYREEE (reference sequence). This sequence originates from an adult with mismatch repair-deficient cancer. The V and J segments used are TRBV5-4 and TRBJ2-2; the D gene cannot be resolved reliably. The specimen comprised PBMCs, sampled before pembrolizumab treatment. The DNA is TGTGCCAGCAGCCCGCCCGATCTACAGAGGACCGGGGAGCTGTTTTTT. Its translation is CASSPPDLQRTGELFF.